This record concerns one T cell receptor beta chain sequence. Additional DNA sequences in this sample encode the identical CDR3. Libraries were prepared by immunoSEQ multiplex PCR; TCRdb keeps only in-frame clonotypes and omits some of them. The sample has about 980,000 clones, 76% seen once. The CD4+ fraction was divided into a CD45RA+ naive subset and a CD45RA-negative memory subset. With 2 bases removed from V and 2 bases from J, the gap between germline ends came to 3 bases. CDR1 and CDR2 (germline): SGHRS, YFSETQ. There are 12 residues in the CDR3. The source of the sample is a study of shared clonotypes between healthy human individuals.

Sequencing used memory CD4+ T cells sorted from blood. Stated subset: CD45RA-negative fraction. The rearrangement joins TRBV5-1 to TRBJ2-3; D uncertain. The sequence came from a man aged 18-30 years in good health. DNA for the CDR3: TGCGCCAGCAGCTTCAACACAGATACGCAGTATTTT. Its protein product is CASSFNTDTQYF.